The clone carrying this T cell receptor beta chain was observed at least ten times. Its antigen is still unknown. TCRdb re-called the PCR reads with MiXCR, one entry per CDR3 protein. This sample carries hundreds of thousands of distinct CDR3 sequences, about 25% of them seen once, and the ten largest clones take about 0.78%. This record comes from a study of molecular identifiers for immune sequencing clone quantification. Sequencing libraries of naive CD8 cells derived from about 20,000 to 1,000,000 sorted cells with 10%, 30% or 50% RNA. The CDR3 extends over 16 amino acids. V dropped 6 bases and J dropped 2 bases, with 21 bases sitting between them. Germline-derived CDR1 and CDR2 are DFQATT and SNEGSKA (reference sequence). Overall study results and limits: Effector cells had over 99% of their molecules in clones above 20 RNA copies, while naive cells had under 1%.

Sequencing input: naive CD8+ T cells from blood, with Jurkat cell RNA spiked in. Subset meaning: FACS-sorted CD8+CD4-CCR7+CD45RA+ naive T cells. The TCR sequence derives from a human donor in good health. Some libraries in this study had Jurkat cell RNA spiked in. The chain joins TRBV20-1 to TRBJ2-3; D gene uncertain. CDR3 sequence: CSASKSTATYTDTQYF. CDR3 coding DNA: TGCAGTGCCTCCAAGTCCACGGCGACCTACACAGATACGCAGTATTTT.